The next 29 T cell receptor beta chains were all read from a single sample in a study of Graves' ophthalmopathy and Graves' hyperthyroidism. Amplification of TCR beta CDR3 regions used RNA transcripts. HTBI-primed RT-PCR formed the first round, and a multiplex PCR formed the second. In TCRdb, the multiplex PCR reads were re-called with MiXCR into one record per CDR3 protein. The sample lists some 360,000 distinct CDR3 sequences, roughly 15% occurring once. The sample comprised peripheral blood. Receptor source: an adult woman with stable Graves' hyperthyroidism.

The V and J genes are TRBV20-1 and TRBJ2-5, with D maybe TRBD2 (5 bases). The CDR3 loop spans 15 amino acids. V dropped 0 bases and J dropped 5 bases, with 16 bases sitting between them. Per germline, CDR1 DFQATT and CDR2 SNEGSKA (reference sequence). CDR3 nucleotides: TGCAGTGCTAGAGATGCGTTCGGCCGAGGGGAGACCCAGTACTTC. This translates into CSARDAFGRGETQYF.

The chain couples TRBV28 to TRBJ2-2; 10 positions match TRBD2. Trimming removed 1 base from V and 2 bases from J; junction bases left unmatched: 7. The germline V gene encodes CDR1 MDHEN and CDR2 SYDVKM. This CDR3 is 18 amino acids long. This CDR3 reads CASSLFRLAGVNTGELFF. The CDR3 DNA sequence: TGTGCCAGCAGTTTATTCAGGCTAGCGGGAGTCAACACCGGGGAGCTGTTTTTT.

This clonotype was picked up many times. This rearrangement joins TRBV28 to TRBJ2-7; D is uncertain. Germline loops: CDR1 MDHEN, CDR2 SYDVKM. The CDR3 totals 15 residues. The ends were cut back, 3 bases at V and 4 bases at J, with 16 bases in the middle. The CDR3 spells CASSFSSIGIYEQYF. For the CDR3, the DNA is TGTGCCAGCAGTTTCAGCTCTATTGGGATATACGAGCAGTACTTC.

The genes are TRBV11-2 and TRBJ2-7, with D possibly being TRBD2 (7 bases). The CDR3 runs to 15 residues. Germline CDR1 reads SGHAT; CDR2 reads FQNNGV. The V and J ends lost 1 base and 6 bases respectively, with 16 bases between them. The CDR3 nucleotides are TGTGCCAGCAGCTTAGGGATGGGGAGGGGGGCCGAGCAGTACTTC. Encoded protein: CASSLGMGRGAEQYF.

On this clonotype: This CDR3 is missing its conserved last phenylalanine or tryptophan, likely due to a read error. The V gene is TRBV27, the J gene TRBJ2-7; D perhaps matches TRBD2 (5 bases). The CDR3 runs to 16 residues. The V gene lost 5 bases and the J gene lost 1 base, with 18 bases spanning the gap. In germline, CDR1 is MNHEY, CDR2 SMNVEV (reference sequence). CDR3 bases: TGTGCCAGCAGTCCTATCTCAGGACTCCTTTCCTACGAGCAGTACTAC. Translating gives CASSPISGLLSYEQYY.

In its sample, this clonotype was seen many times. The chain carries TRBV6-5 and TRBJ1-2; D ambiguous. The germline gives CDR1 MNHEY, CDR2 SVGAGI. V was trimmed by 2 bases and J by 2 bases, leaving 6 bases between them. CDR3 length equals 13 residues. This chain's CDR3 is CASSYPGNYGYTF. For the CDR3, the DNA is TGTGCCAGCAGTTACCCAGGCAACTATGGCTACACCTTC.

This clonotype was picked up many times. J is TRBJ2-7 and V is TRBV6-1; 11 nucleotides line up with TRBD2. Germline lookup yields CDR1 MNHNS and CDR2 SASEGT. Trimming at V came to 6 bases and at J to 4 bases, leaving 14 bases not matched to a gene. The CDR3 is 17 amino acids. CDR3 protein: CASRHTSGRARAYEQYF. CDR3 DNA: TGTGCCAGCAGGCATACTAGCGGGAGAGCCAGGGCTTACGAGCAGTACTTC.

This clonotype was seen at least ten times. This chain uses TRBV4-1 with TRBJ1-2, with D maybe TRBD1 (6 bases). CDR1 MGHRA and CDR2 YSYEKL come from the germline V gene. This CDR3 contains 15 residues. Trimming pared 1 base from V and 6 bases from J, leaving 15 bases between. The CDR3 sequence: CASSQGPTGSDGYTF. CDR3 nucleotides: TGCGCCAGCAGCCAAGGCCCTACAGGGAGCGATGGCTACACCTTC.

This clonotype has a count of ten or more. Here the CDR3 reads CASRSQLTGNTIYF. As DNA, the CDR3 is TGTGCCAGCAGATCCCAACTAACCGGAAACACCATATATTTT. The rearrangement joins TRBV28 to TRBJ1-3; D is undetermined. Germline V lookup: CDR1 MDHEN, CDR2 SYDVKM. The CDR3 extends over 14 amino acids. V was cut by 6 bases and J by 4 bases, with 13 bases left in between.

This clonotype has at least ten counts. This chain uses TRBV14 with TRBJ2-2; TRBD1 is a possible D gene (6 bases). Germline V CDR1 and CDR2: SGHDN, FVKESK. Trimming removed 1 base from V and 5 bases from J, with 17 bases in between. CDR3 size: 17 residues. DNA of the CDR3: TGTGCCAGCAGCCAAGGTCAGGGGATGCGTGGAACCGGGGAGCTGTTTTTT. Translating gives CASSQGQGMRGTGELFF.

Many counts were recorded for this clonotype. This rearrangement joins TRBV9 to TRBJ2-7; 7 nucleotides line up with TRBD1. The V gene's germline CDR1 is SGDLS and CDR2 YYNGEE. The CDR3 is 13 residues long. J gave up 5 bases and V 4 bases, and 6 bases lay outside the gene matches. In nucleotides, the CDR3 is TGTGCCAGCAGCCGGGACAGAAATAACGAGCAGTACTTC. It yields the protein CASSRDRNNEQYF.

At least ten counts were recorded for this clonotype. The chain couples TRBV28 to TRBJ1-5; D is uncertain. Trimming removed 5 bases from V and 5 bases from J, with 7 bases in between. There are 12 residues in the CDR3. Germline CDR1 and CDR2: MDHEN and SYDVKM. The CDR3 DNA follows: TGTGCCAGCAGTCAGCTCTATCAGCCCCAGCATTTT. It codes for CASSQLYQPQHF.

The count of this clonotype is one. V gene TRBV7-9 combines with J gene TRBJ2-5, with 9 bases fitting TRBD1. Germline CDR1 reads SEHNR; CDR2 reads FQNEAQ (reference sequence). The CDR3 length is 13 residues. The ends lost 5 bases at V and 4 bases at J; junction bases unmatched: 2. This CDR3 reads CASSRGQGETQYF. The CDR3, as DNA: TGTGCCAGCAGCCGGGGACAGGGAGAGACCCAGTACTTC.

This clonotype was observed at least ten times. The V gene is TRBV3-1, the J gene TRBJ2-5, with D uncertain. Germline V gives CDR1 LGHDT, CDR2 YNNKEL (reference sequence). V lost 1 base to trimming and J lost 4 bases, with 7 bases between them. The CDR3 covers 13 residues. In nucleotides, the CDR3 is TGTGCCAGCAGCCAAGCATGGGTAGAGACCCAGTACTTC. It translates to CASSQAWVETQYF.

This clonotype was seen many times. V and J are TRBV2 and TRBJ1-5; D call uncertain. CDR3 length equals 17 residues. The V and J ends lost 6 bases and 5 bases respectively, with 23 bases between them. From germline, CDR1 is SNHLY and CDR2 FYNNEI. CDR3 in DNA: TGTGCCAGCAGACGATCCGGGGTGCTGATCCTCGATCAGCCCCAGCATTTT. Amino acids: CASRRSGVLILDQPQHF.

The chain is built from TRBV19 and TRBJ2-7; D ambiguous. Germline values: CDR1 LNHDA, CDR2 SQIVND (reference sequence). The CDR3 is made up of 14 amino acids. The V and J ends lost 8 bases and 4 bases respectively, with 18 bases between them. The CDR3 DNA sequence: TGTGCCAGTGCCCTTAGAGCCTCAGATTACGAGCAGTACTTC. It specifies CASALRASDYEQYF.

This clonotype was seen many times. V and J are TRBV7-2 and TRBJ2-7; D is tentatively TRBD1 or TRBD2 (5 bases each). The ends were cut back, 6 bases at V and 3 bases at J, with 18 bases in the middle. Germline-derived CDR1 and CDR2 are SGHTA and FQGNSA. The length of the CDR3 is 15 residues. CDR3 nucleotides: TGTGCCAGCAGTCCCTCCTCCGGGACGCGCTACGAGCAGTACTTC. Protein sequence: CASSPSSGTRYEQYF.

This clonotype appeared many times. The rearrangement uses TRBV6-4 and TRBJ1-5; TRBD1 matches 10 bases. V was clipped by 10 bases and J by 2 bases; unmatched bases: 14. This CDR3 has 17 amino acids. CDR1 MRHNA and CDR2 SNTAGT come from the germline V gene. The CDR3 coding sequence is TGTGCCACAGCGTTAGGGACAGGGGATGTCGGCAATCAGCCCCAGCATTTT. Residues: CATALGTGDVGNQPQHF.

The V gene is TRBV28, the J gene TRBJ1-1; the D is unclear. The CDR3 runs to 16 residues. Per the germline V gene, CDR1 is MDHEN and CDR2 is SYDVKM. The V end was cut by 0 bases, the J end by 0 bases, with 11 bases between. DNA of the CDR3: TGTGCCAGCAGTTTATGGGGAATAAGGTTGAACACTGAAGCTTTCTTT. This codes for CASSLWGIRLNTEAFF.

Ten or more counts support this clonotype. This chain uses TRBV20-1 with TRBJ2-7; no clear D gene. Germline CDR1 reads DFQATT; CDR2 reads SNEGSKA (reference sequence). The CDR3 runs to 12 residues. V was shortened by 1 base and J by 3 bases, with 7 bases between the two germline ends. The CDR3 loop reads CSARALSYEQYF. CDR3 nucleotides: TGCAGTGCTAGAGCCCTGAGCTACGAGCAGTACTTC.

In this sample, this clonotype turned up many times. The J gene is TRBJ1-2, the V gene TRBV28; the D is unclear. The CDR3 sequence is 14 residues long. CDR1 MDHEN and CDR2 SYDVKM come from the germline V gene. Trimming cost V 10 bases and J 7 bases, with 22 bases left between them. In nucleotides, the CDR3 is TGTGCCACCCGGGGTGGCACGCAGCTATCTGGCTACACCTTC. Residues: CATRGGTQLSGYTF.

This clonotype showed up many times. This chain links TRBV6-5 with TRBJ2-6, with D hard to call. This CDR3 is built from 14 residues. V was trimmed by 6 bases and J by 4 bases, leaving 10 bases between them. Per germline, CDR1 MNHEY and CDR2 SVGAGI. CDR3: CASRRGEGANVLTF. The CDR3 DNA is TGTGCCAGCAGGAGAGGAGAGGGGGCCAACGTCCTGACTTTC.

This clonotype turned up a few times. The rearrangement links TRBV9 to TRBJ2-7, with D tentatively TRBD1 (7 bases). The V end was cut by 1 base, the J end by 2 bases, with 22 bases between. The CDR3 totals 18 residues. The germline V gene encodes CDR1 SGDLS and CDR2 YYNGEE. This CDR3 is CASSVRGEVQGNPYEQYF. The CDR3, as DNA: TGTGCCAGCAGCGTAAGAGGGGAGGTACAGGGGAACCCCTACGAGCAGTACTTC.

Many counts were recorded for this clonotype. J is TRBJ2-7 and V is TRBV5-1; a weak D match, TRBD1 (6 bases). The CDR3 has 16 residues. Germline values: CDR1 SGHRS, CDR2 YFSETQ. Trimming shortened V by 1 base and J by 3 bases, and 17 bases separated the two germline ends. CDR3 nucleotides: TGCGCCAGCAGCTTGCGGTTTCGGGACACCATCTACGAGCAGTACTTC. Translated, it gives CASSLRFRDTIYEQYF.

This clonotype was counted many times. The J gene is TRBJ2-2, the V gene TRBV6-5; D is unresolved. Trimming took off 0 bases at V and 6 bases at J, with 17 bases between the two ends. Germline-derived CDR1 and CDR2 are MNHEY and SVGAGI. The CDR3 is 17 amino acids. The CDR3 loop reads CASSYSSDSATAGELFF. CDR3 nucleotides: TGTGCCAGCAGTTACTCGTCCGACTCCGCAACAGCCGGGGAGCTGTTTTTT.

The genes are TRBV3-1 and TRBJ2-5, with 8 bases that match TRBD2. The CDR3 is 14 amino acids. Per the germline V gene, CDR1 is LGHDT and CDR2 is YNNKEL (reference sequence). J was trimmed by 4 bases and V by 1 base; bases with no gene match: 2. CDR3 residues: CASSQAGGPETQYF. The CDR3 region has the DNA TGTGCCAGCAGCCAAGCGGGAGGGCCAGAGACCCAGTACTTC.

This clonotype appeared many times. Compared with germline, one end of the junction differs, possibly owing to a read error. This rearrangement joins TRBV5-1 to TRBJ1-2, with 8 bases fitting TRBD1. Germline values: CDR1 SGHRS, CDR2 YFSETQ. CDR3 length equals 14 residues. Here the CDR3 DNA reads TGTGCCAGCAGCAGCGGACAGGGAAACTATGGCTACACCTTC. This translates into CASSSGQGNYGYTF. The complete variable domain, with remaining parts taken from reference TRBV5-1 and TRBJ1-2, reads KAGVTQTPRYLIKTRGQQVTLSCSPISGHRSVSWYQQTPGQGLQFLFEYFSETQRNKGNFPGRFSGRQFSNSRSEMNVSTLELGDSALYLCASSSGQGNYGYTFGSGTRLTVV.

This clonotype was seen more than once but under ten times. This sequence joins TRBV30 and TRBJ2-5; 12 bases map to TRBD2. This CDR3 spans 14 amino acids. V trimming: 4 bases; J trimming: 2 bases; junction bases outside the gene matches: 2. Germline V lookup: CDR1 GTSNPN, CDR2 SVGIG (reference sequence). The CDR3 region has the DNA TGTGCCTGGACCGGGACTAGCGGGCAAGAGACCCAGTACTTC. Protein sequence: CAWTGTSGQETQYF.

This clonotype was recorded many times. This chain links TRBV27 with TRBJ1-1; D is possibly TRBD1 (5 bases). This CDR3 comprises 14 residues. Trimming took 4 bases from V and 4 from J, leaving 13 bases between them. The germline V gene encodes CDR1 MNHEY and CDR2 SMNVEV (reference sequence). CDR3 sequence: CASSSSRVGTEAFF. The CDR3 DNA sequence: TGTGCCAGCAGTTCGTCCAGGGTGGGCACTGAAGCTTTCTTT.